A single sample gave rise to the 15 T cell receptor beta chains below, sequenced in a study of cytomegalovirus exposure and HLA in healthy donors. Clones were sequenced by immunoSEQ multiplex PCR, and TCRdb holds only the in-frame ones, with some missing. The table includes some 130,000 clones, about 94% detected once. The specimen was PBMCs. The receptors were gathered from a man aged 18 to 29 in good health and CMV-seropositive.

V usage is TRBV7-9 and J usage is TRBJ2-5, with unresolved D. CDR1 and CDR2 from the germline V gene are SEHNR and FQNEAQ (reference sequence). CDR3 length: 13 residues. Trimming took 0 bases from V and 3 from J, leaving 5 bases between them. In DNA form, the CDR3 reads TGTGCCAGCAGCTTAGCTGCAGAAGAGACCCAGTACTTC. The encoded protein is CASSLAAEETQYF.

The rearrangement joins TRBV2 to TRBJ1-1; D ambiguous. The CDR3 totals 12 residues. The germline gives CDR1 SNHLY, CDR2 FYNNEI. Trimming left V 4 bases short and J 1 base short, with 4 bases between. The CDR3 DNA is TGTGCCAGCAGTGGACAGAACACTGAAGCTTTCTTT. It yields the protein CASSGQNTEAFF.

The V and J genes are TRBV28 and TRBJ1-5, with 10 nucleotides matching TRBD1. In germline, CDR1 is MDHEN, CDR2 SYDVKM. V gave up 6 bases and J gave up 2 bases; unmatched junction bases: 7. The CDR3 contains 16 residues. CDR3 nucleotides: TGTGCCAGCAGCCCCCTGGACAGGGGGGGCAATCAGCCCCAGCATTTT. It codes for CASSPLDRGGNQPQHF.

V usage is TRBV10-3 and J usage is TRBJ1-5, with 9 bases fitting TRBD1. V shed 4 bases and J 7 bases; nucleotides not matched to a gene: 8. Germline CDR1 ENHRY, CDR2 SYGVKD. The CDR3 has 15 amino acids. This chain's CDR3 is CAISAGQGSQQPQHF. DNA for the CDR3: TGTGCCATCAGTGCGGGACAGGGTTCCCAGCAGCCCCAGCATTTT.

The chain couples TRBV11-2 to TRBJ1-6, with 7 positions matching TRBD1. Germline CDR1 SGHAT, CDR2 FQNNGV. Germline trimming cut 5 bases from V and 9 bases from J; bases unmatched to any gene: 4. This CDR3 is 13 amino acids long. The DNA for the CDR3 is TGTGCCAGCAGCGGGCACAGGGGTTCACCCCTCCACTTT. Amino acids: CASSGHRGSPLHF.

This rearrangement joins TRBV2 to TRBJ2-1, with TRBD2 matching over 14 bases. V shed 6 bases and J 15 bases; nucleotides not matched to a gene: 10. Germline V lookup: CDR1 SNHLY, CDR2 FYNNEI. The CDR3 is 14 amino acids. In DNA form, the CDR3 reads TGTGCCAGCAGGGGGACTAGCGGGAGAGGGGCCCCGTTCTTC. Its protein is CASRGTSGRGAPFF.

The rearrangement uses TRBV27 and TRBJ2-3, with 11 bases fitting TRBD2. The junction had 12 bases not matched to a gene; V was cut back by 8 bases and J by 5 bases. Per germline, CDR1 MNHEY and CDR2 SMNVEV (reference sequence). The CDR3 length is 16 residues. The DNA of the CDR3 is TGTGCCAGCTCATCTTATAGCGGGAGGGCCAAAGATACGCAGTATTTT. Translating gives CASSSYSGRAKDTQYF.

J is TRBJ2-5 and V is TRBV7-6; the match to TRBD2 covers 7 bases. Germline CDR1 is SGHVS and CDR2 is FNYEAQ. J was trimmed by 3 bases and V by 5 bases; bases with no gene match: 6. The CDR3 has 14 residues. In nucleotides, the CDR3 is TGTGCCAGCAGCCGACCAGGACTAGAAGAGACCCAGTACTTC. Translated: CASSRPGLEETQYF.

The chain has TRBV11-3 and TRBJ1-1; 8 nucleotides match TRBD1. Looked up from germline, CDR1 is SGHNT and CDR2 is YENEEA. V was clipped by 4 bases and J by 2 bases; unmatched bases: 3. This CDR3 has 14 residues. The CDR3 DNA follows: TGTGCCAGCAGCTCCACAGGGGGTAACACTGAAGCTTTCTTT. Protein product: CASSSTGGNTEAFF.

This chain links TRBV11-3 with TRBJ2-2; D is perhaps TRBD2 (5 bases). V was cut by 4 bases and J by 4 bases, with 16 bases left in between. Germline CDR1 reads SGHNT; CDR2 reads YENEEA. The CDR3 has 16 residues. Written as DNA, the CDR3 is TGTGCCAGCAGCTCCTCCGGGATCCGGGGCACCGGGGAGCTGTTTTTT. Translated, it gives CASSSSGIRGTGELFF.

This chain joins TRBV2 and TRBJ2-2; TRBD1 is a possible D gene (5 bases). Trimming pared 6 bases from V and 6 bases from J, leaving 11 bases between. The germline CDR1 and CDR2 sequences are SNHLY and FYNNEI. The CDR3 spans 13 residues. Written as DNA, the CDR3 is TGTGCCAGCAGGTACACCAGGGCCGGGGAGCTGTTTTTT. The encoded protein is CASRYTRAGELFF.

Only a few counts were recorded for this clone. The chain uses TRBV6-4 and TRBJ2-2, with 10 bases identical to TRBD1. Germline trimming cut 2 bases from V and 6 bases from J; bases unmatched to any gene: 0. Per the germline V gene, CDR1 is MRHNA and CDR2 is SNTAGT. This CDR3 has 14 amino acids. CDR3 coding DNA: TGTGCCAGCAGTGACGGACAGGGGGCCGGGGAGCTGTTTTTT. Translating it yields CASSDGQGAGELFF.

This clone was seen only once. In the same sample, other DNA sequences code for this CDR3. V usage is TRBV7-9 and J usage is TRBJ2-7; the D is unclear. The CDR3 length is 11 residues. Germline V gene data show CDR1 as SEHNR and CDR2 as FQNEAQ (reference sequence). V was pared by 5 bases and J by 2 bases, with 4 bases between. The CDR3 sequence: CASSPAYEQYF. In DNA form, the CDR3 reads TGTGCCAGCAGCCCCGCCTACGAGCAGTACTTC.

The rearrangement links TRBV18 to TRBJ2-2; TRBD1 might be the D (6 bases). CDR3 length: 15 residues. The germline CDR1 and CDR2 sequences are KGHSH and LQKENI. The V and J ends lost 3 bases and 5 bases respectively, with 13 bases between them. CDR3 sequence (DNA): TGTGCCAGCTCACCCTGGACAGTAGATACCGGGGAGCTGTTTTTT. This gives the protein CASSPWTVDTGELFF.

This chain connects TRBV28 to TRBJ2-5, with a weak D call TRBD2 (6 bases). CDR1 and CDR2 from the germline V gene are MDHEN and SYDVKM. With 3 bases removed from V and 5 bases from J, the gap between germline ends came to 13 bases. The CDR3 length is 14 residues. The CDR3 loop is CASSLRDNWETQYF. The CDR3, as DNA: TGTGCCAGCAGTTTGCGGGATAATTGGGAGACCCAGTACTTC. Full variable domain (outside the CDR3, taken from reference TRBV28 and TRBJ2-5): DVKVTQSSRYLVKRTGEKVFLECVQDMDHENMFWYRQDPGLGLRLIYFSYDVKMKEKGDIPEGYSVSREKKERFSLILESASTNQTSMYLCASSLRDNWETQYFGPGTRLLVL.